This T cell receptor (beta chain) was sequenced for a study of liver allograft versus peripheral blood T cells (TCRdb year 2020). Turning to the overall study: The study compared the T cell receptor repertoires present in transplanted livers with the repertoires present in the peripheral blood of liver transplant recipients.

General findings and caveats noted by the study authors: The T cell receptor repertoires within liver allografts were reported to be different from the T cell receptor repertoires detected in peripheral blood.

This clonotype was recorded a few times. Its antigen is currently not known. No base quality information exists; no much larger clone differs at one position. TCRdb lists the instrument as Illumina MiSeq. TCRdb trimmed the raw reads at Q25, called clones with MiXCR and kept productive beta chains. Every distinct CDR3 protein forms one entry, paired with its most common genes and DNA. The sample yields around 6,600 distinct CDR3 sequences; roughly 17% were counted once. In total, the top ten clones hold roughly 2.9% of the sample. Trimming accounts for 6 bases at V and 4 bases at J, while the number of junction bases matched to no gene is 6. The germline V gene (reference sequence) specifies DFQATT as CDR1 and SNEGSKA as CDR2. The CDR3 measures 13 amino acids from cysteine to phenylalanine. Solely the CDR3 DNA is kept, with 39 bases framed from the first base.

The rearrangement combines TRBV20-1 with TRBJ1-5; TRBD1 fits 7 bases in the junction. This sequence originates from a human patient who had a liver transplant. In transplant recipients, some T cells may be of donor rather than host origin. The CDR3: CSADDRENQPQHF. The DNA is TGCAGTGCCGATGACAGGGAGAATCAGCCCCAGCATTTT.